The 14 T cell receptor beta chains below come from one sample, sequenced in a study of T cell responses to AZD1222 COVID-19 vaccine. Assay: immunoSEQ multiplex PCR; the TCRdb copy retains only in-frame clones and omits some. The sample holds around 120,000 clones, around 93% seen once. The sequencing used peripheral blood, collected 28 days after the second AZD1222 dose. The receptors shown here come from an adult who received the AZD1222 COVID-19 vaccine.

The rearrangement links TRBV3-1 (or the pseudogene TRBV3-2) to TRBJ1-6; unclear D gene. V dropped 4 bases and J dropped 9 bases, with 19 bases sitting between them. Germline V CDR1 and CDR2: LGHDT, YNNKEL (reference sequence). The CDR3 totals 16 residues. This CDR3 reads CASSPQELGYGSPLHF. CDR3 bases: TGTGCCAGCAGCCCCCAAGAGCTGGGGTACGGTTCACCCCTCCACTTT.

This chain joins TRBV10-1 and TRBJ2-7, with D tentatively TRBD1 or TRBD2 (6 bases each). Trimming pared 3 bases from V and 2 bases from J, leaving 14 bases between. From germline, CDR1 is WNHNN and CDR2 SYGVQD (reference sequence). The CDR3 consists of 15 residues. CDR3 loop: CASSEGTEGAYEQYF. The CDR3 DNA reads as TGCGCCAGCAGTGAAGGTACGGAGGGGGCCTACGAGCAGTACTTC.

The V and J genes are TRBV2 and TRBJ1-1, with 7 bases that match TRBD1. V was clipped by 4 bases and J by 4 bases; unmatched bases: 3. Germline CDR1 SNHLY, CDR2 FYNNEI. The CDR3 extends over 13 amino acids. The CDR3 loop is CASSGQGLTEAFF. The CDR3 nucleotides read TGTGCCAGCAGTGGACAGGGCCTCACTGAAGCTTTCTTT.

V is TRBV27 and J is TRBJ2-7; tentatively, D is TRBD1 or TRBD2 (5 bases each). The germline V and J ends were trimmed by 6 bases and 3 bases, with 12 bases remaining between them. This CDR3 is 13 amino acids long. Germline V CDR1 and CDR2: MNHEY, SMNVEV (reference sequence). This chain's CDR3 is CASRRDGDYEQYF. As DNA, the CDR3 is TGTGCCAGCAGAAGGGACGGTGACTACGAGCAGTACTTC.

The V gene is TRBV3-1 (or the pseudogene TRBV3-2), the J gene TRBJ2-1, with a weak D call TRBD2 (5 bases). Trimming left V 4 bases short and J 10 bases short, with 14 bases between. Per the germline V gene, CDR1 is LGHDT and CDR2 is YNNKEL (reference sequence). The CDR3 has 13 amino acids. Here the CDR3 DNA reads TGTGCCAGCAGCCCGGCGGGCAAGGCAGAGCAGTTCTTC. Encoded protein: CASSPAGKAEQFF.

The CDR3 region has the DNA TGTGCCAGCAGCTTAGCGGGGACGGGGGAGACCCAGTACTTC. Encoded protein: CASSLAGTGETQYF. This sequence joins TRBV11-3 and TRBJ2-5; D might be TRBD1 or TRBD2, each matching 5 bases. Per the germline V gene, CDR1 is SGHNT and CDR2 is YENEEA. The CDR3 has 14 amino acids. The V end lost 1 base, the J end lost 5 bases, and 11 bases lay between the germline ends.

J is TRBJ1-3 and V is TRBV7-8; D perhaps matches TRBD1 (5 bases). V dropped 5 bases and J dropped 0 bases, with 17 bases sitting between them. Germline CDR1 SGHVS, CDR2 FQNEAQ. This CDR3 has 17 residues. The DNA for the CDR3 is TGTGCCAGCAGCCGGGACCGCACTTTTAGCTCTGGAAACACCATATATTTT. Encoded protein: CASSRDRTFSSGNTIYF. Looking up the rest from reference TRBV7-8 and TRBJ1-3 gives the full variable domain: GAGVSQSPRYKVAKRGQDVALRCDPISGHVSLFWYQQALGQGPEFLTYFQNEAQLDKSGLPSDRFFAERPEGSVSTLKIQRTQQEDSAVYLCASSRDRTFSSGNTIYFGEGSWLTVV.

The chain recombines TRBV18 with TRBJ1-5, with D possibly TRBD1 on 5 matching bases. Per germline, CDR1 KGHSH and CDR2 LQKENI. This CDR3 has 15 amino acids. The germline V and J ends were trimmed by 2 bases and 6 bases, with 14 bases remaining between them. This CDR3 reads CASSPAGIVGQPQHF. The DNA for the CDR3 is TGTGCCAGCTCACCAGCAGGGATCGTAGGTCAGCCCCAGCATTTT.

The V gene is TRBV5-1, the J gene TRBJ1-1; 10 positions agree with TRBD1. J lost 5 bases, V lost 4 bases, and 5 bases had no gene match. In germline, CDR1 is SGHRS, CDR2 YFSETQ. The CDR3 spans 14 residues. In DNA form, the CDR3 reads TGCGCCAGCAGCATTGACAGGGGGCCGACTGAAGCTTTCTTT. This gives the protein CASSIDRGPTEAFF.

The DNA of the CDR3 is TGTGCCAGCAGCCACTTCTCGGCAGAGAACACCGGGGAGCTGTTTTTT. Amino acid sequence: CASSHFSAENTGELFF. The rearrangement joins TRBV7-6 to TRBJ2-2, with D uncertain. Germline-derived CDR1 and CDR2 are SGHVS and FNYEAQ. This CDR3 contains 16 residues. Trimming took off 5 bases at V and 1 base at J, with 14 bases between the two ends.

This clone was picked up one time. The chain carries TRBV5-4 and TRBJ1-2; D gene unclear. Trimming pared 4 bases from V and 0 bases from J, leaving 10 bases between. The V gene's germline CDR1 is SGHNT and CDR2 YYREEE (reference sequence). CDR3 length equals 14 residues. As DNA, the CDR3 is TGTGCCAGCAGCGCGTCCTCGACTAACTATGGCTACACCTTC. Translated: CASSASSTNYGYTF.

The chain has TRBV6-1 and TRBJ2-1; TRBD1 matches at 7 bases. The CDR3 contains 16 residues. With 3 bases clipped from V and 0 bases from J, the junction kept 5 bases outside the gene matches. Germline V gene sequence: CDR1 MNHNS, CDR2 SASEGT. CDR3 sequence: CASSDGDSHSYNEQFF. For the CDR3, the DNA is TGTGCCAGCAGTGATGGGGACAGCCACTCCTACAATGAGCAGTTCTTC.

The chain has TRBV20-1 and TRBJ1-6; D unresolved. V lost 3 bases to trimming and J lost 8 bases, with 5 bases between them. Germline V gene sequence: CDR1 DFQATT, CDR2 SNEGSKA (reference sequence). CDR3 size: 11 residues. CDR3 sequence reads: CSASSDSPLHF. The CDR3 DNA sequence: TGCAGTGCTAGTAGCGATTCACCCCTCCACTTT.

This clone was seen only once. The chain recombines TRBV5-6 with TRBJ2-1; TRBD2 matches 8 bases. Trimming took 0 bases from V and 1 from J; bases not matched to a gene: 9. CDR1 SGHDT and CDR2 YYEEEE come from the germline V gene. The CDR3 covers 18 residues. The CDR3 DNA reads TGTGCCAGCAGCTTGGACCCACAGCGGGAGAAATCCTACAATGAGCAGTTCTTC. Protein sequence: CASSLDPQREKSYNEQFF.